The rows below give T cell receptor beta chains drawn from one sample of a study of a mutant IDH1 vaccine in newly diagnosed glioma. The repertoire was sequenced with immunoSEQ multiplex PCR; TCRdb's copy has only in-frame clones and lacks some. The sample lists 45,000 to 65,000 clones, 65% to 85% seen once, with nearly 20% in the top ten. Here the sequenced sample was PBMCs, taken from a glioma patient treated with radiotherapy, temozolomide or both. These receptors were taken from a man between 18 and 35 years old with glioma. Each CDR3 is given with its conserved first and last residue. D genes are given only for firm matches. Clone size is stated in some rows and not others, as once, few, many or a class when expanded.

>TRBV30|TRBJ1-1|NA|few
TGTGCCTGGACCGACTACGGGGCCACTGAAGCTTTCTTT
CAWTDYGATEAFF
>TRBV6-5|TRBJ1-1|NA|NA
TGTGCCAGCAGTTACTTCGGGGTATCGGACACTGAAGCTTTCTTT
CASSYFGVSDTEAFF
>TRBV6-5|TRBJ2-3|NA|NA
TGTGCCAGCAGTTACCAAGTCACAACCACAGATACGCAGTATTTT
CASSYQVTTTDTQYF
>TRBV9|TRBJ2-2|NA|NA
TGTGCCAGCAGCGTAGGGGGGGGGCGTAAGACCGGGGAGCTGTTTTTT
CASSVGGGRKTGELFF
>TRBV19|TRBJ2-7|NA|NA
TGTGCCAGTAGTATAGATGGGGGGCCTTCCTACGAGCAGTACTTC
CASSIDGGPSYEQYF
>TRBV7-9|TRBJ1-2|TRBD1|NA
TGTGCCAGCAGCCGACAGGGGGCGCCTGGTGGCTACACCTTC
CASSRQGAPGGYTF
>TRBV13|TRBJ1-1|NA|NA
TGTGCCAGCAGCGCCCAGACAGAGAACACTGAAGCTTTCTTT
CASSAQTENTEAFF
>TRBV30|TRBJ1-5|NA|few
TGTGCCTGGAGCGACAGCCACAATCAGCCCCAGCATTTT
CAWSDSHNQPQHF
>TRBV18|TRBJ1-5|NA|few
TGTGCCAGCTCACCGGGCTGGGATCAGCCCCAGCATTTT
CASSPGWDQPQHF
>TRBV4-2|TRBJ2-5|NA|NA
TGTGCCAGCAGCCTAACCGGGACTAGGGGGCGGGAGACCCAGTACTTC
CASSLTGTRGRETQYF
>TRBV4-3|TRBJ2-2|NA|NA
TGCGCCAGCAGCCTTCTTTGGGGGGTGAACACCGGGGAGCTGTTTTTT
CASSLLWGVNTGELFF
>TRBV27|TRBJ1-2|NA|NA
TGTGCCAGCTCCGGGCCGATGCGGGGCTACACCTTC
CASSGPMRGYTF
>TRBV5-1|TRBJ1-6|NA|few
TGCGCCAGCAGCGCTGGGGACGAAATGCCCCTCCACTTT
CASSAGDEMPLHF
>TRBV6-5|TRBJ2-3|NA|NA
TGTGCCAGCCGGTCCGGTGGTGGCACAGATACGCAGTATTTT
CASRSGGGTDTQYF
>TRBV19|TRBJ1-2|TRBD1|once
TGTGCCAGTAGTAGCCGACAGGGTGCTAACTATGGCTACACCTTC
CASSSRQGANYGYTF
>TRBV7-9|TRBJ1-3|NA|NA
TGTGCCAGCAGCTTAGAGAGGAGGTTGGCACTTTCTGGAAACACCATATATTTT
CASSLERRLALSGNTIYF
>TRBV30|TRBJ1-5|NA|NA
TGTGCCTGGAGTGGAGGGCCCAATCAGCCCCAGCATTTT
CAWSGGPNQPQHF
>TRBV6-6|TRBJ1-1|NA|NA
TGTGCCAGCAGTTACGACGGCTTCATGAACACTGAAGCTTTCTTT
CASSYDGFMNTEAFF
>TRBV5-1|TRBJ1-3|NA|once
TGCGCCAGCAGCGAAACAGGGATCAGGACTGGAAACACCATATATTTT
CASSETGIRTGNTIYF
>TRBV6-1|TRBJ2-7|NA|once
TGTGCCAGCAGGTCGGACACCTCCTCCTACGAGCAGTACTTC
CASRSDTSSYEQYF
>TRBV5-1|TRBJ1-2|NA|NA
TGCGCCAGCAGCTTAAATGGCGACGGCTACACCTTC
CASSLNGDGYTF
>TRBV4-1|TRBJ2-5|NA|NA
TGCGCCAGCAGCCAAGGGTACTTCCAAGAGACCCAGTACTTC
CASSQGYFQETQYF
>TRBV5-4|TRBJ2-7|NA|NA
TGTGCCAGCAGCCGCCGGGACTTAATCTACGAGCAGTACTTC
CASSRRDLIYEQYF
>TRBV28|TRBJ2-7|TRBD2|NA
TGTGCCAGCAGTTTAGTCAGCGGGAGAGGCCCCTACGAGCAGTACTTC
CASSLVSGRGPYEQYF
>TRBV29-1|TRBJ1-1|NA|once
TGCAGCGTTGAGCCCGCGACTGAAGCTTTCTTT
CSVEPATEAFF
>TRBV6-5|TRBJ1-1|TRBD1|NA
TGTGCCAGCAGCACCCCGGACAGGGCGAACACTGAAGCTTTCTTT
CASSTPDRANTEAFF
>TRBV7-2|TRBJ2-7|NA|NA
TGTGCCAGCAGCTCCCACTACTTAAACGAGCAGTACTTC
CASSSHYLNEQYF
>TRBV13|TRBJ1-1|NA|NA
TGTGCCAGCAGCTCCCGTGGACTGAACACTGAAGCTTTCTTT
CASSSRGLNTEAFF
>TRBV4-1|TRBJ1-2|NA|NA
TGCGCCAGCAGCCTAGGCAGTATTAACTATGGCTACACCTTC
CASSLGSINYGYTF
>TRBV5-1|TRBJ2-3|TRBD1|NA
TGCGCCAGCAGCTTGGAGGGGGCTGACACAGATACGCAGTATTTT
CASSLEGADTDTQYF
>TRBV7-9|TRBJ2-7|TRBD1|NA
TGTGCCAGCAGCTTAGACCCGGGACAGGGGGCCTCCGAGCAGTACTTC
CASSLDPGQGASEQYF
>TRBV15|TRBJ1-2|NA|NA
TGTGCCACCAGCACCGAAGGGAGGAACTATGGCTACACCTTC
CATSTEGRNYGYTF
>TRBV6-1|TRBJ2-2|TRBD1|NA
TGTGCCAGCAGAGAACAGGGGGCTTACACCGGGGAGCTGTTTTTT
CASREQGAYTGELFF
>TRBV10-3|TRBJ2-7|NA|NA
TGTGCCATCAGTGAAGGAGGGATTGCCTACGAGCAGTACTTC
CAISEGGIAYEQYF
>TRBV6-5|TRBJ1-2|NA|NA
TGTGCCAGCAGTTACGACGGCTTTAGCTATGGCTACACCTTC
CASSYDGFSYGYTF
>TRBV4-1|TRBJ1-2|NA|NA
TGCGCCAGCAGCCAAGCTTCACCCAAAGGCTATGGCTACACCTTC
CASSQASPKGYGYTF
>TRBV6-5|TRBJ1-5|NA|NA
TGTGCCAGCAGTTACTCGAGCGTCTACAATCAGCCCCAGCATTTT
CASSYSSVYNQPQHF
>TRBV10-3|TRBJ1-5|NA|NA
TGTGCCATCAGTGAGTCGGCTGATCAGCCCCAGCATTTT
CAISESADQPQHF
>TRBV25-1|TRBJ2-1|TRBD2|NA
TGTGCCGGGGCTAGCGGGAGTAGCCATGAGCAGTTCTTC
CAGASGSSHEQFF
>TRBV6-5|TRBJ1-2|TRBD1|NA
TGTGCCAGCAGTTACTCCGGGACAGGGTTTGTCTACACCTTC
CASSYSGTGFVYTF
>TRBV13|TRBJ2-2|TRBD2|NA
TGTGCCAGCAGCTTAGGCCCCTTCTACGGGGCTAGCGGCAACACCGGGGAGCTGTTTTTT
CASSLGPFYGASGNTGELFF
>TRBV7-9|TRBJ1-1|NA|NA
TGTGCCAGCAGCTTATTCACTGAAGCTTTCTTT
CASSLFTEAFF
>TRBV29-1|TRBJ1-1|NA|NA
TGCAGCGTTGAGGTCTGGGCGGCTGATAAAACTGAAGCTTTCTTT
CSVEVWAADKTEAFF
>TRBV27|TRBJ1-1|NA|NA
TGTGCCAGCAGTTCCGTAGGGTCGGCCTGGGGAGCTTTCTTT
CASSSVGSAWGAFF
>TRBV9|TRBJ1-1|NA|NA
TGTGCCAGCAGCCCACCCGGGACAAGAAACACTGAAGCTTTCTTT
CASSPPGTRNTEAFF
>TRBV7-9|TRBJ1-4|NA|NA
TGTGCCAGCAGCCTAGGGGCCTCTAATGAAAAACTGTTTTTT
CASSLGASNEKLFF
>TRBV5-4|TRBJ1-1|TRBD1|NA
TGTGCCAGCAGCTTGTTGGTTGACAGGGGTATAAGGGCTGAAGCTTTCTTT
CASSLLVDRGIRAEAFF
>TRBV6-4|TRBJ2-1|TRBD2|NA
TGTGCCAGCAGTGCCGAAGCGGGAGCCGGCAATGAGCAGTTCTTC
CASSAEAGAGNEQFF
>TRBV5-1|TRBJ2-1|TRBD1|NA
TGCGCCAGCAGTATGGGACAGGGCGGCAATGAGCAGTTCTTC
CASSMGQGGNEQFF
>TRBV6-5|TRBJ2-7|NA|once
TGTGCCAGCAGCGACTCAGGTTACAGCTCCTACGAGCAGTACTTC
CASSDSGYSSYEQYF
>TRBV5-6|TRBJ1-2|NA|NA
TGTGCCAGCACCTCCGGGGGGGGGCTATATGGCTACACCTTC
CASTSGGGLYGYTF
>TRBV4-3|TRBJ1-2|NA|NA
TGCGCCAGCAGCCAGGGATGGCAGGGGAGCTATGGCTACACCTTC
CASSQGWQGSYGYTF
>TRBV10-3|TRBJ2-3|NA|NA
TGTGCCATCAGTGCGGGGATTTCTAGCACAGATACGCAGTATTTT
CAISAGISSTDTQYF
>TRBV30|TRBJ1-1|NA|NA
TGTGCCTGGGCCCGACAGGCGGGACTTGAAGCTTTCTTT
CAWARQAGLEAFF
>TRBV5-5|TRBJ1-1|NA|NA
TGTGCCAGCAGCTTGGAAGGGGAGGCGTACACTGAAGCTTTCTTT
CASSLEGEAYTEAFF
>TRBV6-5|TRBJ2-5|TRBD2|NA
TGTGCCAGCAGCCCCGGACTAGGAGGGACCCAGTACTTC
CASSPGLGGTQYF
>TRBV30|TRBJ1-1|TRBD1|NA
TGTGCCTGGGGGGACAGATTGAACACTGAAGCTTTCTTT
CAWGDRLNTEAFF
>TRBV30|TRBJ1-1|NA|few
TGTGCCTGGAGTGTCGGGGGTAACACTGAAGCTTTCTTT
CAWSVGGNTEAFF